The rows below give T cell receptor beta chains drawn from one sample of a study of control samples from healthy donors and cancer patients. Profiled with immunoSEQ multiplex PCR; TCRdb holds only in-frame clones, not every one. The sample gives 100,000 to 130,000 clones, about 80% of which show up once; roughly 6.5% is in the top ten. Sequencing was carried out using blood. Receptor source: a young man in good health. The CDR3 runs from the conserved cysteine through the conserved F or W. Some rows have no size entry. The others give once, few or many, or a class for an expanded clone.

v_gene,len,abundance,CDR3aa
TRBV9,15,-,CASSARQGRTGELFF
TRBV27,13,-,CASSLSTVNEQFF
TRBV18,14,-,CASTPLDRGYEQYF
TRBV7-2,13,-,CASKTRTQETQYF
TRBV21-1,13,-,CASSKGGDEKLFF
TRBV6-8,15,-,CASSPPRGGEETQYF
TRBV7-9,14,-,CASSPGQSSYEQYF
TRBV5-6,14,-,CASSQLTGAYGYTF
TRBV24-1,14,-,CATSDLSQGDGYTF
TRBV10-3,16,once,CAISPPGRPGADTQYF
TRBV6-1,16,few,CASSEILWDRIDTQYF
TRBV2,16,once,CASSAQGGISNQPQHF
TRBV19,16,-,CASSPTARIMNTEAFF
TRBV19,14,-,CASQDRNQGETQYF
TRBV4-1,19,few,CASSRPSGTGSKGANVLTF